This record looks at one TCR beta chain sequence and its context. The sample comes from a study of response to subunit inactivated influenza vaccine. TCRdb independently ran MiXCR on the RT-PCR reads; one entry per CDR3 protein. Among 200,000 to 300,000 distinct CDR3 sequences, 10% to 15% were seen once, and the ten largest hold approximately 8.3%. Here the sequenced sample was non-naive T cells sorted from PBMCs, taken roughly 15 days before vaccination. The sequence came from a middle-aged man who received an inactivated influenza vaccine.

CDR3 DNA: TGTGCCAGCAGGCTCCTCGCCGTGAATGAGCAGTTCTTC. This sequence encodes CASRLLAVNEQFF. The rearrangement uses TRBV6-1 and TRBJ2-1; D not certain. The CDR3 runs to 13 residues. Per germline, CDR1 MNHNS and CDR2 SASEGT. With 6 bases removed from V and 7 bases from J, the gap between germline ends came to 13 bases.